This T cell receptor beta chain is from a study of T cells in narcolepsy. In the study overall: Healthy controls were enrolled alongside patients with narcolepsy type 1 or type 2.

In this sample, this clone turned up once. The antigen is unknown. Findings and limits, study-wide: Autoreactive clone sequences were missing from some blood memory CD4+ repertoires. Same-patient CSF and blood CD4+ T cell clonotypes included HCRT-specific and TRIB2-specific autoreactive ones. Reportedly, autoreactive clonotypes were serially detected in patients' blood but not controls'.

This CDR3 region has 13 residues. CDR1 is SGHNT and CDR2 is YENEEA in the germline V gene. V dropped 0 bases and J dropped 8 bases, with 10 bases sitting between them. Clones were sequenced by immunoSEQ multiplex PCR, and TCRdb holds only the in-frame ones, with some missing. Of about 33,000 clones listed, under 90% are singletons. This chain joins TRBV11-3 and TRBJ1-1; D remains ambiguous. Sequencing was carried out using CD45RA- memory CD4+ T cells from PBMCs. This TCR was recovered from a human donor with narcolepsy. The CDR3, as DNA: TGTGCCAGCAGCTTAGACACGGCAGCAGAAGCTTTCTTT. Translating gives CASSLDTAAEAFF.